These T cell receptor beta chains were read from a single sample in a study of T cell responses to AZD1222 COVID-19 vaccine. The method was immunoSEQ multiplex PCR; TCRdb's version includes in-frame clones alone and lacks a portion of them. The data hold 60,000 to 100,000 clones, with about nine tenths observed a single time. The sample consisted of peripheral blood, taken on day 0 of AZD1222 vaccination. These receptors were taken from an adult in good health. CDR3s include the opening cysteine and the closing phenylalanine or tryptophan. A D gene is named only where the DNA matches it firmly. Size is stated for part of the rows, as once, few or many counts, or as a class when the clone is expanded.

TRBV10-2	TRBD1	TRBJ1-1	12	.	CASSDPDRVSFF	TGCGCCAGCAGTGACCCGGACAGGGTCTCTTTCTTT
TRBV6-5	.	TRBJ2-1	15	.	CASSPPQRPLDEQFF	TGTGCCAGCAGCCCACCCCAGCGCCCTTTGGATGAGCAGTTCTTC
TRBV27	.	TRBJ1-2	17	.	CASSFLTGYGVNYGYTF	TGTGCCAGCAGTTTTTTAACAGGATATGGGGTTAACTATGGCTACACCTTC
TRBV7-2	.	TRBJ2-3	15	few	CASSSARAIADTQYF	TGTGCCAGCAGCTCGGCGCGAGCAATTGCAGATACGCAGTATTTT
TRBV11-2	.	TRBJ2-7	15	.	CASSREPQGTYEQYF	TGTGCCAGCAGCAGAGAACCTCAGGGTACCTACGAGCAGTACTTC
TRBV6-5	.	TRBJ2-7	15	.	CASSYGASSSYEQYF	TGTGCCAGCAGTTACGGTGCCAGCAGCTCCTACGAGCAGTACTTC
TRBV19	.	TRBJ2-1	16	.	CASSMVLAHSYNEQFF	TGTGCCAGTAGTATGGTACTAGCCCACTCCTACAATGAGCAGTTCTTC
TRBV7-3	TRBD1	TRBJ2-7	13	.	CASSPGQGREQYF	TGTGCCAGCAGCCCCGGACAGGGTAGGGAGCAGTACTTC
TRBV6-5	.	TRBJ1-1	12	.	CASSYQDTEAFF	TGTGCCAGCAGTTACCAGGACACTGAAGCTTTCTTT
TRBV7-9	TRBD1	TRBJ2-5	15	.	CASSPRGQMQETQYF	TGTGCCAGCAGCCCCAGGGGGCAGATGCAAGAGACCCAGTACTTC
TRBV7-3	.	TRBJ2-2	15	.	CASSLIPGGTGELFF	TGTGCCAGCAGCTTAATCCCCGGAGGCACCGGGGAGCTGTTTTTT
TRBV7-2	TRBD2	TRBJ2-5	15	.	CASSSRLAGGETQYF	TGTGCCAGCAGCTCTCGACTAGCGGGAGGAGAGACCCAGTACTTC
TRBV2	.	TRBJ1-4	13	.	CASNGQGREKLFF	TGTGCCAGCAATGGGCAGGGGAGGGAAAAACTGTTTTTT
TRBV9	.	TRBJ1-5	15	.	CASSVTGTTNQPQHF	TGTGCCAGCAGCGTGACCGGGACAACTAATCAGCCCCAGCATTTT
TRBV9	TRBD2	TRBJ2-2	15	.	CASTLTSPPTGELFF	TGTGCCAGCACCCTGACTAGCCCTCCCACCGGGGAGCTGTTTTTT
TRBV11-3	.	TRBJ2-1	13	.	CASSLGRNNEQFF	TGTGCCAGCAGCTTAGGGCGGAACAATGAGCAGTTCTTC
TRBV4-1	.	TRBJ2-7	15	few	CASSTGAGRQDEQYF	TGCGCCAGCAGCACCGGGGCCGGGCGGCAGGACGAGCAGTACTTC
TRBV7-9	.	TRBJ1-4	11	.	CASSLREKLFF	TGTGCCAGCAGCTTACGAGAAAAACTGTTTTTT
TRBV19	.	TRBJ1-1	12	.	CASSHRRSEAFF	TGTGCCAGTAGTCATAGGAGGTCTGAAGCTTTCTTT
TRBV6-2/TRBV6-3	TRBD1	TRBJ2-7	15	.	CASSSRQGVAYEQYF	TGTGCCAGCAGTTCGAGACAGGGGGTGGCCTACGAGCAGTACTTC
TRBV5-1	.	TRBJ1-1	15	few	CASSPSGSLNTEAFF	TGCGCCAGCAGCCCGTCGGGTTCTCTGAACACTGAAGCTTTCTTT
TRBV5-6	.	TRBJ1-6	15	.	CASSLRASYNSPLHF	TGTGCCAGCAGCTTGAGAGCCTCCTATAATTCACCCCTCCACTTT
TRBV5-1	.	TRBJ1-4	16	.	CASSSGVHTTNEKLFF	TGCGCCAGCAGTTCGGGGGTTCATACAACTAATGAAAAACTGTTTTTT
TRBV11-3	.	TRBJ2-7	12	.	CASSLEIYEQYF	TGTGCCAGCAGCTTAGAGATCTACGAGCAGTACTTC
TRBV5-4	.	TRBJ2-3	16	few	CASSFRLADPTDTQYF	TGTGCCAGCAGCTTCCGATTAGCGGATCCCACAGATACGCAGTATTTT
TRBV11-2	.	TRBJ2-6	15	.	CASSLSGAGANVLTF	TGTGCCAGCAGCTTATCAGGGGCTGGGGCCAACGTCCTGACTTTC
TRBV27	.	TRBJ2-5	12	.	CASSLSGETQYF	TGTGCCAGCAGTTTATCGGGAGAGACCCAGTACTTC
TRBV10-3	.	TRBJ1-1	14	once	CAISGLVGGTEAFF	TGTGCCATCAGTGGACTGGTTGGGGGCACTGAAGCTTTCTTT